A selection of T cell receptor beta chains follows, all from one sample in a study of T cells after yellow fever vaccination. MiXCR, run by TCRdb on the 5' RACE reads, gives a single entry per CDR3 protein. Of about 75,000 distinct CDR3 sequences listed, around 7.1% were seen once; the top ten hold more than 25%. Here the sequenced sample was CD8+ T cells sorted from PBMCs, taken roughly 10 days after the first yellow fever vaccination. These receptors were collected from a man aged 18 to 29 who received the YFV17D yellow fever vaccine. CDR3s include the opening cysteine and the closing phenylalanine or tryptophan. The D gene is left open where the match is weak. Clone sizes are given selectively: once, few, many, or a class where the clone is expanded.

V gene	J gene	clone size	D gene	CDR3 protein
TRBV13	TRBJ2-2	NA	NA	CAVQGGNTGELFF
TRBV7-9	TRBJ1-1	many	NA	CASSLATGGDTEAFF
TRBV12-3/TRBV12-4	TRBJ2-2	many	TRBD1	CASSGTGGTGELFF
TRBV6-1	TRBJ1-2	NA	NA	CASSPTIKTNYGYTF
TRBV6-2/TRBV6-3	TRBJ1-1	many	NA	CASSSFMNTEAFF
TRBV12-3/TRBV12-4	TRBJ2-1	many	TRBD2	CASSPSGGGNEQFF
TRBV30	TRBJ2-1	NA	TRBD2	CAWSRAGGYNEQFF
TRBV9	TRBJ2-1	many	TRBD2	CASSVSAGWVAGYNEQFF
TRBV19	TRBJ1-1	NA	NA	CASSISGQGFTEAFF
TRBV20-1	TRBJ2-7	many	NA	CSAQTVSYEQYF
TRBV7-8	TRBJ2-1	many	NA	CASSLVGVEQFF
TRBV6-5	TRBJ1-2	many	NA	CASSYSGVTYGYTF
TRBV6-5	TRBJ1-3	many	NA	CASSYPPFSGNTIYF
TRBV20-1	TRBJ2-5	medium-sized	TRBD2	CSARGGLAGSQETQYF
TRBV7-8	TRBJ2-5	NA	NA	CASSLAIQGQRETQYF
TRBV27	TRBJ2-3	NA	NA	CASNPIGAASDTQYF
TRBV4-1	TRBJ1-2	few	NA	CASSQVKDSPYGYTF
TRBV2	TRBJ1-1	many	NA	CAGGRWNTEAFF
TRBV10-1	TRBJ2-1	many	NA	CASSESLLNNEQFF
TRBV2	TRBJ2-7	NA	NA	CASGAGHSGMGYEQYF
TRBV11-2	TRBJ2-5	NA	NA	CASSHLGQGALDQETQYF
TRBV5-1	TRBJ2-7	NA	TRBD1	CASSLKDRVSYEQYF
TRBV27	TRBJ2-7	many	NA	CASSSRWDEQYF
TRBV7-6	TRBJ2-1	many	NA	CASSLFSLWNNEQFF
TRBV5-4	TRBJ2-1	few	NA	CASSLENEQFF
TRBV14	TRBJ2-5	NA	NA	CASSRGLRTGETQYF
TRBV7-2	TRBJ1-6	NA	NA	CASSLGRENSPLHF
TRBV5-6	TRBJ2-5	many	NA	CASSLLGEETQYF
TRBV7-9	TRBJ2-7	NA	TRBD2	CASSQGGREQYF
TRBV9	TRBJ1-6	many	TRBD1	CASSHRGDSPLHF
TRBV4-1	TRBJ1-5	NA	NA	CASSQTPSPNQPQHF
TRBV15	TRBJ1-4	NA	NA	CATSDGGLYEKLFF
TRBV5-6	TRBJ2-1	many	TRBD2	CASSPGLGSWEQFF
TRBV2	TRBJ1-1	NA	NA	CASRLQNTEAFF
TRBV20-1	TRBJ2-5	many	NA	CSAVPGTTGRVTQYF
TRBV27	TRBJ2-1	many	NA	CASSLSGVHEQFF
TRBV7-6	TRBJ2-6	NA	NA	CASSSRRGSGANVLTF
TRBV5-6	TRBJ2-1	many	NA	CASSLEVGDEQFF
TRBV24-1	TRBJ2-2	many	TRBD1	CATSDWTDRDTGELFF
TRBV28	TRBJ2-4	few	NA	CASSRILGDLAKNIQYF
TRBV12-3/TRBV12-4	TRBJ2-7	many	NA	CASSLGGPIEQYF
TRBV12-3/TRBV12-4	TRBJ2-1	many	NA	CASSFWLDSYNEQFF
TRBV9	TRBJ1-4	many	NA	CASSAWEGLNEKLFF
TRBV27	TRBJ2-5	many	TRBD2	CASSLGLGAGGRETQYF
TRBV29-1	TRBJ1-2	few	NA	CSVNPTDNYGYTF
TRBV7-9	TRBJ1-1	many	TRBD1	CASSPPRTGHTEAFF
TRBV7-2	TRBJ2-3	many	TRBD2	CASSVAGGPLADTQYF